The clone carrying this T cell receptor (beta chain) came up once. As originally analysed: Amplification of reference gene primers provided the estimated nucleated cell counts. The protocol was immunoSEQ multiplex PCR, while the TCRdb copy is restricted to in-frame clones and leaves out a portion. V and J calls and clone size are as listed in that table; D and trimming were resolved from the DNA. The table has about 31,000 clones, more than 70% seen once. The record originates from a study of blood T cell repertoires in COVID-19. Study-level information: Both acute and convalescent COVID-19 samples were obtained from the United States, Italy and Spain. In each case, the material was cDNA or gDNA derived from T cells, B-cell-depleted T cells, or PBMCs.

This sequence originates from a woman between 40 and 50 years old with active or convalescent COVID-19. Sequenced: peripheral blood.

The chain's CDR3 is CASSVLSGQETQYF. The CDR3 region has the DNA TGTGCCAGCAGCGTTCTTAGCGGCCAAGAGACCCAGTACTTC. The chain uses TRBV9 and TRBJ2-5; D possibly corresponds to TRBD2 (6 bases). Trimming left V 2 bases short and J 1 base short, with 9 bases between. This CDR3 comprises 14 residues. Germline CDR1 and CDR2: SGDLS and YYNGEE. The variable domain in full, completed from reference TRBV9 and TRBJ2-5, reads DSGVTQTPKHLITATGQRVTLRCSPRSGDLSVYWYQQSLDQGLQFLIQYYNGEERAKGNILERFSAQQFPDLHSELNLSSLELGDSALYFCASSVLSGQETQYFGPGTRLLVL.